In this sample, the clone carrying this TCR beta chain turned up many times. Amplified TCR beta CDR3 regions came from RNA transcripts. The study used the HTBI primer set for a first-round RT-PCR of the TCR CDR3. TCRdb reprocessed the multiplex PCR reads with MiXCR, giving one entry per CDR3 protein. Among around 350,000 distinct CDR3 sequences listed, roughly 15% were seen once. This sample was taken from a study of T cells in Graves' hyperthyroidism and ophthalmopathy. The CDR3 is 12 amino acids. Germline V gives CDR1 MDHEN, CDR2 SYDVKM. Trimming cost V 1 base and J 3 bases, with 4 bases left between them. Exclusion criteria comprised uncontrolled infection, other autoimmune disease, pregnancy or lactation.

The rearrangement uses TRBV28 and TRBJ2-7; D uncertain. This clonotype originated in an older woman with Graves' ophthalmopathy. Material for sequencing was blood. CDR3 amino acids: CASSLSDYEQYF. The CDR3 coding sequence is TGTGCCAGCAGTTTATCAGACTACGAGCAGTACTTC.